The T cell receptor beta chain under discussion was sequenced for a study of breast tumors, draining lymph nodes, adjacent tissues. Germline V CDR1 and CDR2: SGHRS, YFSETQ. Trimming took 4 bases from V and 4 from J; bases not matched to a gene: 5. The CDR3 consists of 14 residues. TCRdb re-called the multiplex PCR reads with MiXCR, one entry per CDR3 protein. The data contain roughly 110,000 distinct CDR3 sequences, more than 30% of them seen just once; the ten biggest clones take up under 6.5%. This clonotype appeared many times. Breast cancer patients provided tissue from their axillary draining lymph nodes.

The TCR was taken from a female donor with breast cancer. Some clones in this sample may be carry-over from other donors' samples. Sequencing was carried out using axillary lymph node tissue. The chain is built from TRBV5-1 and TRBJ1-2; 9 positions match TRBD1. CDR3 bases: TGCGCCAGCAGCATCGACAGGGGGGGCTATGGCTACACCTTC. This gives the protein CASSIDRGGYGYTF.